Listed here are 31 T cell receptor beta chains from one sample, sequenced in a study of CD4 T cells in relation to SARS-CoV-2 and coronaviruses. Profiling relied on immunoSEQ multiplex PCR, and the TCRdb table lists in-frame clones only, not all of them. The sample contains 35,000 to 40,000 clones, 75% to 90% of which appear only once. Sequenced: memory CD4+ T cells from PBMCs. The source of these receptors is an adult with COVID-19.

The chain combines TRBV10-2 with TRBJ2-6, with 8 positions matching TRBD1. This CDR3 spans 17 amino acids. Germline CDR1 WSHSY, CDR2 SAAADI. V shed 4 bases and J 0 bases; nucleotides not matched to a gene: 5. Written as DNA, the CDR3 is TGCGCCAGCAGTGGGGGACAGGCAGCCTCTGGGGCCAACGTCCTGACTTTC. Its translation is CASSGGQAASGANVLTF.

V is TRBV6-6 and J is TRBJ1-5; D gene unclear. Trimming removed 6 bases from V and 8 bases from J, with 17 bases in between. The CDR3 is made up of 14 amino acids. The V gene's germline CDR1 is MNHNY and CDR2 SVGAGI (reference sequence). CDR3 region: CASSPGTPRKPQHF. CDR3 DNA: TGTGCCAGCAGCCCAGGAACCCCGAGGAAGCCCCAGCATTTT.

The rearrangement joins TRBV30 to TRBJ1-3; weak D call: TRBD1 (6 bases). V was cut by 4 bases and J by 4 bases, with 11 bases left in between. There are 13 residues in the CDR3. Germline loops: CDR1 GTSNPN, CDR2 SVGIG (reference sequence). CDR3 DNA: TGTGCCTGGACACACGACAGGGGAAACACCATATATTTT. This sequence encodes CAWTHDRGNTIYF.

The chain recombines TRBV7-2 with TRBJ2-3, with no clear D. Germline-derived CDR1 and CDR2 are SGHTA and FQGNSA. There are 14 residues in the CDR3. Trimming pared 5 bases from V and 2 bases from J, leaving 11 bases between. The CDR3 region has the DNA TGTGCCAGCAGCCCGAGGATCCTCACAGATACGCAGTATTTT. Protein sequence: CASSPRILTDTQYF.

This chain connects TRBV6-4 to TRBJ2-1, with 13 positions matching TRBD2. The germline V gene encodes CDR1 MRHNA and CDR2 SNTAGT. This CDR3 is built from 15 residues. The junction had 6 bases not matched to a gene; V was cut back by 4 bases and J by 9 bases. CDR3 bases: TGTGCCAGCAGTGTTGGACTAGCGGGAGCTAGTGAGCAGTTCTTC. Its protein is CASSVGLAGASEQFF.

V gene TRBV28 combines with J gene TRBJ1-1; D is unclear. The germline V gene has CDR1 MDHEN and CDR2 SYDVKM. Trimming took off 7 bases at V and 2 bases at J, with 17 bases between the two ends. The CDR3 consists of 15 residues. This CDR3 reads CASIIGGNRNTEAFF. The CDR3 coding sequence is TGTGCCAGCATCATAGGCGGGAATCGAAACACTGAAGCTTTCTTT.

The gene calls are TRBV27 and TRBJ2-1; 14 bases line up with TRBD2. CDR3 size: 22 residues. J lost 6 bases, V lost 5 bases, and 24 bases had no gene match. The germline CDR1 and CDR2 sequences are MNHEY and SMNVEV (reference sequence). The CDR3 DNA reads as TGTGCCAGCAGTGGGCCAAGGGGACCGACTAGCGGGAGGGCTCTTGGGGGCAATGAGCAGTTCTTC. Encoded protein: CASSGPRGPTSGRALGGNEQFF.

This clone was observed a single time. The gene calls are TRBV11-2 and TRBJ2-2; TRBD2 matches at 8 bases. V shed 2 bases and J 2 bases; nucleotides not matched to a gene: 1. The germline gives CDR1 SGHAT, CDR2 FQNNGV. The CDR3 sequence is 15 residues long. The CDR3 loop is CASSLTSGNTGELFF. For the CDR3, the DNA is TGTGCCAGCAGCTTAACTAGCGGTAACACCGGGGAGCTGTTTTTT.

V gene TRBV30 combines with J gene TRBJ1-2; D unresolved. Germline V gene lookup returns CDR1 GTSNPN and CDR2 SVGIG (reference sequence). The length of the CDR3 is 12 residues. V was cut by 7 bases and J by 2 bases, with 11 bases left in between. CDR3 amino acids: CASGNPNYGYTF. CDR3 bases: TGTGCCTCGGGAAATCCCAACTATGGCTACACCTTC.

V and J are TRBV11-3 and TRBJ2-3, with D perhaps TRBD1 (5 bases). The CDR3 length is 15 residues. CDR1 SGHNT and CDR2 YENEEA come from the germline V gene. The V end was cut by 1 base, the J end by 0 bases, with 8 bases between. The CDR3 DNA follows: TGTGCCAGCAGCTTAGGACAGCAGAGCACAGATACGCAGTATTTT. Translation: CASSLGQQSTDTQYF.

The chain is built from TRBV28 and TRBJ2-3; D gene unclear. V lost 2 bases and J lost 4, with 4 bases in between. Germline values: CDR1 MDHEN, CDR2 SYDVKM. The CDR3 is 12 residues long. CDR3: CASSLGPDTQYF. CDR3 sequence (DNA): TGTGCCAGCAGTTTAGGGCCAGATACGCAGTATTTT.

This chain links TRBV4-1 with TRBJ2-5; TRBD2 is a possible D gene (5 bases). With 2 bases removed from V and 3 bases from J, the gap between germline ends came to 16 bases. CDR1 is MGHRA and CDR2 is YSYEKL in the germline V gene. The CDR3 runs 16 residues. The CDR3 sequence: CASSQSGPRAEETQYF. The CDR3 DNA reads TGCGCCAGCAGCCAATCCGGGCCAAGAGCGGAAGAGACCCAGTACTTC.

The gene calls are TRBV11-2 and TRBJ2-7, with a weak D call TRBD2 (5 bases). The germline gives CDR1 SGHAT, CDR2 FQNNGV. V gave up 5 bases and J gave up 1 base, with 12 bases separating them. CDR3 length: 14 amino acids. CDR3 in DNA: TGTGCCAGCAGCCCTCGGAGCGGTTCCTACGAGCAGTACTTC. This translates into CASSPRSGSYEQYF.

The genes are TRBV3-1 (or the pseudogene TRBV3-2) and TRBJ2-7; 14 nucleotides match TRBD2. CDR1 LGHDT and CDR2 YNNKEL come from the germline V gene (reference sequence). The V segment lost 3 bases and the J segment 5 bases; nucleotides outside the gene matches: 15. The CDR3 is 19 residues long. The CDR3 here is CASSHTSGTSGRPTHEQYF. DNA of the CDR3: TGTGCCAGCAGCCATACGTCCGGGACTAGCGGGAGACCCACCCACGAGCAGTACTTC.

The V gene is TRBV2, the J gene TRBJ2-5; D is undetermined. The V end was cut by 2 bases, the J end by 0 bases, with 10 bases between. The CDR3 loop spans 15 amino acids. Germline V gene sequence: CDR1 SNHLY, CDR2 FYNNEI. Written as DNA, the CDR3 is TGTGCCAGCAGTGAATCTGTGATGTACCAAGAGACCCAGTACTTC. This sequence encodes CASSESVMYQETQYF.

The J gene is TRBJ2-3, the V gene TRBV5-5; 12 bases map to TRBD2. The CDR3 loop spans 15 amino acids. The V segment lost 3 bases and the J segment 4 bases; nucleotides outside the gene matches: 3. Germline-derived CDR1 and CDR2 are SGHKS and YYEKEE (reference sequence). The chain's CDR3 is CASSWTSGNSDTQYF. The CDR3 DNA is TGTGCCAGCAGCTGGACTAGCGGGAACTCAGATACGCAGTATTTT.

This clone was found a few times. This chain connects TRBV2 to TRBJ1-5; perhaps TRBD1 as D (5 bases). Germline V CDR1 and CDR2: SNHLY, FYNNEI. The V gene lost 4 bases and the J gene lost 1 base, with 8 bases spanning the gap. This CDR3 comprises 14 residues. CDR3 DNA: TGTGCCAGCAGTGGACAGCTAAGCAATCAGCCCCAGCATTTT. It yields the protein CASSGQLSNQPQHF. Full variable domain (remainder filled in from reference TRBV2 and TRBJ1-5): EPEVTQTPSHQVTQMGQEVILRCVPISNHLYFYWYRQILGQKVEFLVSFYNNEISEKSEIFDDQFSVERPDGSNFTLKIRSTKLEDSAMYFCASSGQLSNQPQHFGDGTRLSIL.

The CDR3 protein is CASSIRVGRSNQPQHF. The CDR3 region has the DNA TGTGCCAGTAGTATCCGGGTGGGCCGGAGCAATCAGCCCCAGCATTTT. This chain joins TRBV19 and TRBJ1-5; D gene unclear. V shed 3 bases and J shed 1 base, with 13 bases lying between them. This CDR3 spans 16 amino acids. Germline V lookup: CDR1 LNHDA, CDR2 SQIVND (reference sequence). Filled out from reference TRBV19 and TRBJ1-5, the complete variable domain reads DGGITQSPKYLFRKEGQNVTLSCEQNLNHDAMYWYRQDPGQGLRLIYYSQIVNDFQKGDIAEGYSVSREKKESFPLTVTSAQKNPTAFYLCASSIRVGRSNQPQHFGDGTRLSIL.

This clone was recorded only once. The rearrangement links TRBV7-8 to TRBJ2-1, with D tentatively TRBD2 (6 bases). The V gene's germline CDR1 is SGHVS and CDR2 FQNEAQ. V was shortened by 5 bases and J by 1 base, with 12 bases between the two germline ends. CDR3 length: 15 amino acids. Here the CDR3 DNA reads TGTGCCAGCAGCAATAGCGGAGCGTCCTACAATGAGCAGTTCTTC. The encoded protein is CASSNSGASYNEQFF.

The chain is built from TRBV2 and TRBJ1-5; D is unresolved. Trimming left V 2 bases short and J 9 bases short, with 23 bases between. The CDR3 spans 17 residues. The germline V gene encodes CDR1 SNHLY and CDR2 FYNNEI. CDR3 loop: CASSELVNSRDIRPQHF. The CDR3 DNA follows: TGTGCCAGCAGTGAATTAGTAAACAGTCGTGACATTAGGCCCCAGCATTTT.

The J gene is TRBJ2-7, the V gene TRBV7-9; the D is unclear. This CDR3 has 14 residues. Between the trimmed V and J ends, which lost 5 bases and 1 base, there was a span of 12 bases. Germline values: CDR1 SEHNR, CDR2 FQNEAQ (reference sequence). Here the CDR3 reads CASSPAVGSYEQYF. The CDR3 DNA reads TGTGCCAGCAGCCCTGCCGTCGGTTCCTACGAGCAGTACTTC.

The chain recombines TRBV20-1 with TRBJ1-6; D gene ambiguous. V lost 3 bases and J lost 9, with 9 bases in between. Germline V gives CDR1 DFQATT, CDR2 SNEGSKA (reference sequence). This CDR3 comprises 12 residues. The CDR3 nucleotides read TGCAGTGCTAGTTATGAATTTTCACCCCTCCACTTT. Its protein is CSASYEFSPLHF.

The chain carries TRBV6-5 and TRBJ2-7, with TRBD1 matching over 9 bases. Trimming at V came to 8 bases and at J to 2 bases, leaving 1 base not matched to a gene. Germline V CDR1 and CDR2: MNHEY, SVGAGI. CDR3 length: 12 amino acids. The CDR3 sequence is CASDRGTYEQYF. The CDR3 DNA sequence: TGTGCCAGCGACAGGGGGACCTACGAGCAGTACTTC.

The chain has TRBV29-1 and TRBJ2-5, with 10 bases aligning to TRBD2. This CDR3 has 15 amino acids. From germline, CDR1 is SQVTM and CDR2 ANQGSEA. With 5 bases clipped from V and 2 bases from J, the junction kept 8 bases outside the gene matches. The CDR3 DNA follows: TGCAGCGTTTTTCCTAGCGGGAGACCTCAAGAGACCCAGTACTTC. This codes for CSVFPSGRPQETQYF.

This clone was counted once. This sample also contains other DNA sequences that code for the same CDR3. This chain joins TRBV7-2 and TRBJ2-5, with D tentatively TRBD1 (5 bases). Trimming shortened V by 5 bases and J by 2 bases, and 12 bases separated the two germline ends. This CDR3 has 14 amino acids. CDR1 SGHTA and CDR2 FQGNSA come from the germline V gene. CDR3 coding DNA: TGTGCCAGCAGCCCCCGGTCAGGGCAAGAGACCCAGTACTTC. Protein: CASSPRSGQETQYF.

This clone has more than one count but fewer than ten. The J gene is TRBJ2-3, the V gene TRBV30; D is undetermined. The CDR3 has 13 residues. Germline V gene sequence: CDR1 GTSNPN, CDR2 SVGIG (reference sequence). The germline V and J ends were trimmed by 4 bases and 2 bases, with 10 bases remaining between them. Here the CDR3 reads CAWTSRPTDTQYF. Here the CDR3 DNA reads TGTGCCTGGACTTCTAGACCCACAGATACGCAGTATTTT.

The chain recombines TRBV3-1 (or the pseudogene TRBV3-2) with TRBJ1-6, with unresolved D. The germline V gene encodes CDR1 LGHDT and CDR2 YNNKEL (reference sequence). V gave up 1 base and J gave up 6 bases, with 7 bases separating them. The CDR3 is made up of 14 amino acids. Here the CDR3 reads CASSQADLNSPLHF. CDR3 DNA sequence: TGTGCCAGCAGCCAAGCGGACCTTAATTCACCCCTCCACTTT.

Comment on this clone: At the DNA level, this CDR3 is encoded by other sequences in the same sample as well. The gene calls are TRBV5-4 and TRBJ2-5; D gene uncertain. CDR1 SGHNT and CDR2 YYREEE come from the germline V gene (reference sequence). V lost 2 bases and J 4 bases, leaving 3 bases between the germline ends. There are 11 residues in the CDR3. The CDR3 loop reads CASSFGETQYF. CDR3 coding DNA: TGTGCCAGCAGCTTCGGAGAGACCCAGTACTTC. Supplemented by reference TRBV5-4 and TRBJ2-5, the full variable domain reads ETGVTQSPTHLIKTRGQQVTLRCSSQSGHNTVSWYQQALGQGPQFIFQYYREEENGRGNFPPRFSGLQFPNYSSELNVNALELDDSALYLCASSFGETQYFGPGTRLLVL.

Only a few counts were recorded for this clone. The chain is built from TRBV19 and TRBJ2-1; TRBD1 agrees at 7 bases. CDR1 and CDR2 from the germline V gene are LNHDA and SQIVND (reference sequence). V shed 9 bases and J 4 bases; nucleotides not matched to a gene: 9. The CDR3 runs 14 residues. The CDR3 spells CASDAGTAYNEQFF. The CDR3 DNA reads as TGTGCCAGCGATGCAGGGACAGCATACAATGAGCAGTTCTTC. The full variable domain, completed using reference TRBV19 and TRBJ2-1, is DGGITQSPKYLFRKEGQNVTLSCEQNLNHDAMYWYRQDPGQGLRLIYYSQIVNDFQKGDIAEGYSVSREKKESFPLTVTSAQKNPTAFYLCASDAGTAYNEQFFGPGTRLTVL.

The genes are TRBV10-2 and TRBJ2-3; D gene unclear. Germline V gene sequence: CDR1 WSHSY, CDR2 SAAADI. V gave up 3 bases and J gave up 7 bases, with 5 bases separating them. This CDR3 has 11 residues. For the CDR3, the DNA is TGCGCCAGCAGTGATGGGTATACGCAGTATTTT. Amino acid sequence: CASSDGYTQYF.

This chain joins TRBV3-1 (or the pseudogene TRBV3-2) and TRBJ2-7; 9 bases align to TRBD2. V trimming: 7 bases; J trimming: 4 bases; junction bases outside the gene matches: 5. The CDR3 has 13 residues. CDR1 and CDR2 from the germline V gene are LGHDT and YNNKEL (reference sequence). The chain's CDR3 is CASMDTSGYEQYF. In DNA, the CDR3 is TGTGCCAGCATGGATACTAGCGGGTACGAGCAGTACTTC.